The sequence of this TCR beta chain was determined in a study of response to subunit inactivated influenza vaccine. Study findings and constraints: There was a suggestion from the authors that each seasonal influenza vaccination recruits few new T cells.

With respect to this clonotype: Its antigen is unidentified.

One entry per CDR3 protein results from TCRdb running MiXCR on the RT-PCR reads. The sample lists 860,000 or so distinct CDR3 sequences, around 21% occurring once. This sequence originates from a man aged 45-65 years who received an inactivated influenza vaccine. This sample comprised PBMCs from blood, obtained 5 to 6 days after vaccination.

CDR3: CASSRGSWDTQYF. The CDR3 DNA reads as TGTGCCAGCAGTCGGGGGTCTTGGGATACGCAGTATTTT. The chain combines TRBV12-3 or TRBV12-4 with TRBJ2-3; D is perhaps TRBD2 (6 bases). V was pared by 5 bases and J by 6 bases, with 12 bases between. CDR3 length: 13 amino acids.